Below, 12 T cell receptor beta chains from the same sample are listed, as sequenced in a study of cytomegalovirus exposure and HLA in healthy donors. PCR primers comprised 60 Vbeta and 13 Jbeta primers. Measured with immunoSEQ multiplex PCR; TCRdb has only the in-frame clones, and not every one. The sample records roughly 100,000 clones, about 83% being singletons. The specimen sequenced was PBMCs. The receptors derive from a young man in good health and CMV-seronegative.

V usage is TRBV29-1 and J usage is TRBJ2-7, with 8 bases lining up with TRBD2. The germline V gene encodes CDR1 SQVTM and CDR2 ANQGSEA. Unmatched junction bases numbered 11, after V lost 4 bases and J lost 0 bases. CDR3 length equals 16 residues. CDR3 in DNA: TGCAGCGTTGTTTCGCTAGCGGGCCAATACTCCTACGAGCAGTACTTC. Encoded protein: CSVVSLAGQYSYEQYF.

The genes are TRBV11-2 and TRBJ1-2; 7 bases fit TRBD1. Germline V gene lookup returns CDR1 SGHAT and CDR2 FQNNGV. The CDR3 consists of 14 residues. Trimming cost V 6 bases and J 0 bases; bases outside gene matches: 4. The CDR3: CASRGTESNYGYTF. The CDR3 DNA sequence: TGTGCCAGCAGGGGGACAGAGTCTAACTATGGCTACACCTTC.

This clone was found a few times. This chain connects TRBV6-5 to TRBJ2-1, with 11 bases identical to TRBD1. The CDR3 spans 15 residues. V shed 4 bases and J 7 bases; nucleotides not matched to a gene: 6. CDR1 is MNHEY and CDR2 is SVGAGI in the germline V gene. CDR3 residues: CASSSGQGARNEQFF. The CDR3 DNA reads TGTGCCAGCAGTTCCGGACAGGGGGCGCGGAATGAGCAGTTCTTC.

The chain joins TRBV6-1 to TRBJ1-1; D ambiguous. The CDR3 runs to 12 residues. V was trimmed by 10 bases and J by 3 bases, leaving 12 bases between them. The germline CDR1 and CDR2 sequences are MNHNS and SASEGT. The CDR3 spells CAISEVDTEAFF. CDR3 nucleotides: TGTGCCATCTCAGAGGTGGACACTGAAGCTTTCTTT.

The rearrangement joins TRBV9 to TRBJ2-1, with 12 positions matching TRBD2. CDR3 size: 15 residues. Germline CDR1 and CDR2: SGDLS and YYNGEE. The V and J ends lost 2 bases and 12 bases, in that order; junction bases with no gene match: 9. CDR3 nucleotides: TGTGCCAGCAGCGTTACCCTAGCGGGAGGGCAGGCGCAGTTCTTC. It specifies CASSVTLAGGQAQFF.

V is TRBV11-2 and J is TRBJ2-1; the match to TRBD2 covers 9 bases. Germline V gene data show CDR1 as SGHAT and CDR2 as FQNNGV. V shed 0 bases, J shed 3 bases, and the junction held 3 bases outside the gene matches. The CDR3 is 16 residues long. The CDR3 region is CASSLERTSVYNEQFF. Written as DNA, the CDR3 is TGTGCCAGCAGCTTAGAGCGGACTAGCGTCTACAATGAGCAGTTCTTC.

The chain has TRBV18 and TRBJ1-2, with D maybe TRBD1 (6 bases). The CDR3 loop spans 15 amino acids. Trimming stripped 2 bases from V and 3 bases from J, with 13 bases between. Germline CDR1 is KGHSH and CDR2 is LQKENI. The chain's CDR3 is CASSPYTGRDYGYTF. The CDR3 DNA is TGTGCCAGCTCACCATATACAGGGAGGGACTATGGCTACACCTTC.

V and J are TRBV6-1 and TRBJ2-1; D ambiguous. Germline values: CDR1 MNHNS, CDR2 SASEGT. The length of the CDR3 is 14 residues. The V end was cut by 6 bases, the J end by 2 bases, with 11 bases between. CDR3 nucleotides: TGTGCCAGCAGGGAGAGCGTAGCCTACAATGAGCAGTTCTTC. This encodes CASRESVAYNEQFF.

The V and J genes are TRBV27 and TRBJ2-1; D perhaps matches TRBD2 (6 bases). This CDR3 spans 16 amino acids. Germline V gene data show CDR1 as MNHEY and CDR2 as SMNVEV (reference sequence). V lost 5 bases to trimming and J lost 8 bases, with 22 bases between them. CDR3 sequence (DNA): TGTGCCAGCAGTAAACTGAGGGACGCGGGAAGGGATGAGCAGTTCTTC. Encoded protein: CASSKLRDAGRDEQFF.

V usage is TRBV7-8 and J usage is TRBJ1-2, with 7 bases fitting TRBD1. Germline V gives CDR1 SGHVS, CDR2 FQNEAQ. V lost 3 bases, J lost 6 bases, and 7 bases stayed unmatched. This CDR3 is built from 14 residues. The CDR3 sequence: CASSFRDSVNGYTF. The CDR3 DNA sequence: TGTGCCAGCAGCTTCCGGGACAGTGTTAATGGCTACACCTTC.

This clone was found once. The V call is TRBV5-6, the J call TRBJ2-3, with 10 positions matching TRBD1. The CDR3 consists of 16 residues. Unmatched junction bases numbered 9, after V lost 1 base and J lost 7 bases. The V gene's germline CDR1 is SGHDT and CDR2 YYEEEE. The CDR3 sequence is CASSLQRDRGGYTQYF. In DNA form, the CDR3 reads TGTGCCAGCAGCTTGCAGCGGGACAGGGGTGGGTATACGCAGTATTTT.

CDR3 in amino acids: CASSFSRSSYNEQFF. CDR3 nucleotide sequence: TGTGCCAGCAGCTTCTCGCGGAGCTCCTACAATGAGCAGTTCTTC. The chain couples TRBV11-3 to TRBJ2-1, with unresolved D. Deletions cut 3 bases from V and 0 bases from J, with 9 bases between. The germline V gene has CDR1 SGHNT and CDR2 YENEEA. CDR3 length equals 15 residues.